The T cell receptor beta chain under discussion was sequenced for a study of monozygotic twins with inflammatory bowel disease. Whole-study results and caveats: What may have added variability to patient repertoires is that immunosuppressive treatments differed.

Template switching added UMIs carrying a 6-nucleotide sample barcode. After re-calling the 5' RACE reads, TCRdb lists one entry per CDR3 protein, DNA absent. In all, the sample yields approximately 400,000 distinct CDR3 sequences. To note about this clonotype: Its antigen is undetermined.

Germline V gene lookup returns CDR1 MNHEY and CDR2 SVGAGI. The CDR3 sequence is 15 residues long. The sample was blood. V gene TRBV6-5 combines with J gene TRBJ2-3; the TCRdb call, TRBD2, lacks DNA for checking. The clonotype was recovered from a human donor with ulcerative colitis or Crohn's disease, or a healthy co-twin of an affected twin (not recorded which). CDR3: CASSYRTSGADTQYF.